This T cell receptor (beta chain) originates from a study of monozygotic twins with inflammatory bowel disease. Germline-derived CDR1 and CDR2 are KGHSH and LQKENI. The CDR3 consists of 16 residues. From its re-call of the 5' RACE reads, TCRdb lists each CDR3 protein once, without DNA. Its table records around 400,000 distinct CDR3 sequences. Findings of the study overall: Distinguishing T cell subtypes was not possible.

About this clonotype itself: Antigen: not known.

The TCR sequence derives from a human donor with ulcerative colitis or Crohn's disease, or a healthy co-twin of an affected twin (not recorded which). The V gene is TRBV18, the J gene TRBJ2-7; TCRdb indicates TRBD1, and absent DNA this call remains unverified. Sequencing used blood. CDR3 region: CASSPTTGGSLFEQYF.